These T cell receptor beta chains were read from a single sample in a study of molecular identifiers for immune sequencing clone quantification. Each CDR3 protein is one row after TCRdb ran MiXCR on the PCR reads. Here the sample spans more than 70,000 distinct CDR3 sequences, 21% being singletons. The material sequenced was naive CD8+ T cells from blood, with Jurkat cell RNA spiked in. The receptors originated from a human donor in good health. Some libraries in this study had Jurkat cell RNA spiked in. Both conserved end residues are part of each CDR3. D genes are given only for firm matches. The listing skips clone size in some rows; elsewhere it reads once, few, many or a size class.

v_call	clone_size	d_call	j_call	cdr3_aa	cdr3_nt
TRBV4-1	.	.	TRBJ2-7	CASSQAGLTYEQYF	TGCGCCAGCAGCCAAGCGGGTCTTACCTACGAGCAGTACTTC
TRBV7-9	few	.	TRBJ2-1	CASSLLREPYNEQFF	TGTGCCAGCAGCTTATTACGGGAGCCCTACAATGAGCAGTTCTTC
TRBV10-3	many	TRBD1	TRBJ1-1	CATLLQGANTEAFF	TGTGCCACCCTACTACAGGGGGCGAACACTGAAGCTTTCTTT
TRBV4-3	few	TRBD2	TRBJ2-5	CASSQGVGRAPETQYF	TGCGCCAGCAGCCAAGGGGTCGGGAGGGCCCCCGAGACCCAGTACTTC
TRBV3-1	many	.	TRBJ2-3	CASSLGGPTDTQYF	TGTGCCAGCAGCCTCGGGGGGCCCACAGATACGCAGTATTTT
TRBV5-5	many	.	TRBJ2-7	CASSFADGTYEQYF	TGTGCCAGCAGCTTTGCGGACGGGACCTACGAGCAGTACTTC
TRBV5-6	many	.	TRBJ2-7	CASSLASSEQYF	TGTGCCAGCAGCCTAGCCTCCTCCGAGCAGTACTTC
TRBV20-1	many	.	TRBJ2-2	CSARAPFRTAWAGELFF	TGCAGTGCTAGAGCACCATTCAGGACAGCCTGGGCCGGGGAGCTGTTTTTT
TRBV7-9	many	TRBD1	TRBJ2-7	CASRPTGAYEQYF	TGTGCCAGCAGGCCAACAGGGGCCTACGAGCAGTACTTC
TRBV7-9	many	.	TRBJ1-1	CASSLRLSPREAEAFF	TGTGCCAGCAGCTTACGGCTCAGCCCACGAGAGGCTGAAGCTTTCTTT
TRBV24-1	few	.	TRBJ1-4	CATREVVQGITTNEKLFF	TGTGCCACCAGAGAAGTAGTTCAGGGTATCACGACTAATGAAAAACTGTTTTTT
TRBV4-1	few	TRBD1	TRBJ1-1	CASSQEGTGGAFF	TGCGCCAGCAGCCAAGAAGGGACAGGGGGGGCTTTCTTT
TRBV30	many	.	TRBJ1-5	CAWSQSGSSNQPQHF	TGTGCCTGGAGTCAATCAGGATCTAGCAATCAGCCCCAGCATTTT
TRBV13	many	.	TRBJ2-3	CASSLLAGDTQYF	TGTGCCAGCAGCTTGCTAGCAGGAGATACGCAGTATTTT
TRBV6-5	many	.	TRBJ2-7	CASSADLGQGEAEQYF	TGTGCCAGCAGCGCCGACCTGGGGCAGGGGGAGGCCGAGCAGTACTTC
TRBV5-6	many	.	TRBJ2-6	CASNPQGSGANVLTF	TGTGCCAGCAACCCCCAGGGTTCTGGGGCCAACGTCCTGACTTTC
TRBV6-2/TRBV6-3	.	.	TRBJ1-1	CASSYPTGGQLDTEAFF	TGTGCCAGCAGTTACCCAACGGGAGGCCAACTGGACACTGAAGCTTTCTTT
TRBV20-1	many	.	TRBJ2-7	CSATITGMGRNEQYF	TGCAGTGCTACTATTACAGGGATGGGGAGAAACGAGCAGTACTTC
TRBV7-9	.	.	TRBJ1-5	CASSFGHNSSQPQHF	TGTGCCAGCAGCTTCGGACATAATAGCAGTCAGCCCCAGCATTTC
TRBV4-3	many	.	TRBJ2-7	CASSPWEGGSYEQYF	TGCGCCAGCAGCCCCTGGGAGGGGGGATCCTACGAGCAGTACTTC
TRBV30	few	.	TRBJ1-2	CAWYPDRSYGYTF	TGTGCCTGGTACCCTGACAGGAGCTATGGCTACACCTTC
TRBV19	many	TRBD1	TRBJ1-1	CASSNDRVPTEAFF	TGTGCCAGTAGTAACGACAGGGTACCCACTGAAGCTTTCTTT
TRBV6-2/TRBV6-3	few	.	TRBJ1-5	CASSSRTLLVNNQPQHF	TGTGCCAGCAGTTCCAGGACCCTCCTAGTTAACAATCAGCCCCAGCATTTT
TRBV9	many	TRBD2	TRBJ2-3	CASSVDGLGTDTQYF	TGTGCCAGCAGCGTAGATGGACTAGGTACAGATACGCAGTATTTT
TRBV5-1	few	TRBD2	TRBJ2-5	CASIGGLAAPQETQYF	TGCGCCAGCATCGGGGGACTAGCGGCACCTCAAGAGACCCAGTACTTC
TRBV30	.	TRBD2	TRBJ2-5	CTWSYLGGRETQYF	TGTACCTGGAGCTACTTAGGCGGGAGGGAGACCCAGTACTTC
TRBV19	many	TRBD1	TRBJ2-6	CASNPRDRGSGANVLTF	TGTGCCAGTAACCCCCGGGACAGGGGCTCTGGGGCCAACGTCCTGACTTTC
TRBV9	many	.	TRBJ2-5	CASSVGVVNQETQYF	TGTGCCAGCAGCGTAGGTGTGGTAAACCAAGAGACCCAGTACTTC
TRBV12-3/TRBV12-4	many	.	TRBJ1-1	CASSPGPGMNTEAFF	TGTGCCAGCAGTCCCGGGCCGGGAATGAACACTGAAGCTTTCTTT
TRBV14	few	.	TRBJ2-1	CASSPLATSCNEQFF	TGTGCCAGCAGCCCCCTAGCGACCTCCTGCAATGAGCAGTTCTTC
TRBV6-6	many	.	TRBJ2-3	CASSYLRGGTDTQYF	TGTGCCAGCAGTTATCTAAGGGGGGGCACAGATACGCAGTATTTT
TRBV20-1	many	.	TRBJ2-2	CSARALDQYPPAGELFF	TGCAGTGCTAGAGCACTGGACCAATACCCCCCTGCAGGGGAGCTGTTTTTT
TRBV12-5	many	TRBD1	TRBJ1-5	CASGLGQGAEQPQHF	TGTGCTAGTGGTTTGGGACAGGGGGCAGAGCAGCCCCAGCATTTT
TRBV12-3/TRBV12-4	many	TRBD2	TRBJ2-7	CASSEGLAGPYEQYF	TGTGCCAGCAGTGAGGGACTAGCGGGGCCCTACGAGCAGTACTTC
TRBV19	few	.	TRBJ2-3	CASSIIGDTQYF	TGTGCCAGTAGTATTATTGGAGATACGCAGTATTTT
TRBV6-5	many	.	TRBJ2-6	CASSKSGANVLTF	TGTGCCAGCAGCAAATCCGGGGCCAACGTCCTGACTTTC
TRBV3-1	.	TRBD1	TRBJ2-5	CASRQDRVQETQYF	TGTGCCAGCAGACAAGACAGGGTCCAAGAGACCCAGTACTTC
TRBV13	.	.	TRBJ2-1	CASSLDILESYNEQFF	TGTGCCAGCAGCTTAGATATACTCGAATCCTACAATGAGCAGTTCTTC
TRBV13	.	.	TRBJ2-1	CASSLGPPTYNEQFF	TGTGCCAGCAGCCTAGGACCACCTACCTACAATGAGCAGTTCTTC
TRBV6-1	many	TRBD1	TRBJ1-1	CASSEVGGTGEAFF	TGTGCCAGCAGTGAAGTTGGGGGGACAGGCGAAGCTTTCTTT
TRBV9	few	.	TRBJ1-1	CASSVVSGKTEAFF	TGTGCCAGCAGCGTAGTGAGCGGGAAAACTGAAGCTTTCTTT
TRBV10-3	few	TRBD2	TRBJ2-7	CAISESTRTSGRVLSYEQYF	TGTGCCATCAGTGAGTCGACGAGGACTAGCGGGAGGGTTCTTTCCTACGAGCAGTACTTC
TRBV9	many	.	TRBJ1-1	CASSLTGTMNTEAFF	TGTGCCAGCAGCCTAACCGGGACAATGAACACTGAAGCTTTCTTT
TRBV4-1	.	TRBD1	TRBJ2-7	CASSQEPGQGSHEQYF	TGCGCCAGCAGCCAAGAACCGGGACAGGGTTCACACGAGCAGTACTTC
TRBV7-6	many	.	TRBJ2-7	CASSFGGRHYEQYF	TGTGCCAGCAGCTTCGGGGGGCGGCACTACGAGCAGTACTTC
TRBV5-4	.	.	TRBJ2-7	CASSYTGIEQYF	TGTGCCAGCAGCTACACGGGAATCGAGCAGTACTTC
TRBV12-2	few	.	TRBJ2-7	CASRLCFRRKDEQYF	TGTGCAAGTCGCTTATGTTTCAGGAGGAAGGACGAGCAGTACTTC
TRBV27	few	.	TRBJ2-2	CASSLQRRDTGELFF	TGTGCCAGCAGTTTACAGCGGAGAGACACCGGGGAGCTGTTTTTT
TRBV11-2	many	TRBD2	TRBJ2-1	CASSLDSGGNSYNEQFF	TGTGCCAGCAGCTTAGATAGCGGGGGGAACTCCTACAATGAGCAGTTCTTC
TRBV7-9	many	.	TRBJ2-7	CASSVGIYEQYF	TGTGCCAGCTCAGTAGGGATCTACGAGCAGTACTTC
TRBV5-5	many	TRBD2	TRBJ2-1	CASSLGLAGVSYEQFF	TGTGCCAGCAGCTTGGGACTAGCGGGAGTCTCATATGAGCAGTTCTTC
TRBV27	many	.	TRBJ2-7	CASSLAGSDTPYEQYF	TGTGCCAGCAGTTTAGCTGGTTCGGACACACCCTACGAGCAGTACTTC